This TCR beta chain originates from a study of shared T cell receptors in the human thymus. Sequencing was performed with immunoSEQ multiplex PCR; in TCRdb, only in-frame clones are kept and a portion is missing. Among approximately 730,000 clones listed, approximately 83% were seen once. This sample was also put to use in a study of human thymus T cells. That investigation notes: Healthy Finnish infants having corrective surgery for congenital heart defects served as donors. Thymic material originated from resections removed in the course of corrective heart surgery. Use of V and J genes seemed skewed within the thymic and blood repertoires. Thymic repertoires overlap heavily among unrelated individuals, related research has reported.

The sample was thymocytes. The TCR was taken from a girl less than two years old with a congenital heart defect.

In nucleotides, the CDR3 is TGTGCCAGCAGCTCCTATCCGGACAGGAACACCGGGGAGCTGTTTTTT. It specifies CASSSYPDRNTGELFF. The rearrangement links TRBV27 to TRBJ2-2, with D possibly matching TRBD1 (6 bases). V dropped 6 bases and J dropped 1 base, with 15 bases sitting between them. From germline, CDR1 is MNHEY and CDR2 SMNVEV (reference sequence). The CDR3 has 16 residues.